The rows below give T cell receptor beta chains drawn from one sample of a study of T cell responses to AZD1222 COVID-19 vaccine. Libraries were prepared by immunoSEQ multiplex PCR; TCRdb keeps only in-frame clonotypes and omits some of them. The sample records 120,000 to 150,000 clones, 90% being singletons. Sequencing was performed on peripheral blood, taken on day 0 of AZD1222 vaccination. The receptors shown here come from an adult in good health. Each CDR3 is given with its conserved first and last residue. The D gene is left open where the match is weak. Clone sizes are given selectively: once, few, many, or a class where the clone is expanded.

V gene	clone size	D gene	J gene	CDR3 protein	CDR3 DNA
TRBV27	NA	NA	TRBJ2-1	CASIADWSSYNEQFF	TGTGCCAGCATTGCCGACTGGAGCTCCTACAATGAGCAGTTCTTC
TRBV5-1	NA	TRBD1	TRBJ2-5	CASSTGTGGEETQYF	TGCGCCAGCAGCACGGGGACAGGAGGAGAAGAGACCCAGTACTTC
TRBV18	NA	NA	TRBJ1-5	CASSPQNYNQPQHF	TGTGCCAGCTCACCCCAAAATTACAATCAGCCCCAGCATTTT
TRBV2	NA	NA	TRBJ1-2	CASSEGRPTGHGYTF	TGTGCCAGCAGTGAAGGACGCCCGACTGGGCATGGCTACACCTTC
TRBV5-4	NA	NA	TRBJ2-1	CASSRPRGNEQFF	TGTGCCAGCAGCAGACCGAGGGGAAATGAGCAGTTCTTC
TRBV19	NA	TRBD2	TRBJ2-5	CASSILPGAGRAETQYF	TGTGCCAGTAGTATTCTCCCCGGGGCAGGGAGGGCAGAGACCCAGTACTTC
TRBV11-3	NA	TRBD2	TRBJ2-1	CASSFSSGGEQFF	TGTGCCAGCAGCTTTTCGTCGGGAGGTGAGCAGTTCTTC
TRBV11-2	once	NA	TRBJ1-4	CASSHQGRDNEKLFF	TGTGCCAGCAGTCACCAGGGCAGAGATAATGAAAAACTGTTTTTT
TRBV27	NA	NA	TRBJ1-1	CASGLVGGMNTEAFF	TGTGCCAGCGGACTCGTGGGGGGAATGAACACTGAAGCTTTCTTT
TRBV11-3	NA	TRBD1	TRBJ1-1	CASSSTGGVETEAFF	TGTGCCAGCAGCTCGACAGGGGGCGTCGAGACTGAAGCTTTCTTT
TRBV12-5	NA	NA	TRBJ1-1	CASGLVEGVRGEAFF	TGTGCTAGTGGTTTGGTGGAGGGGGTCCGGGGTGAAGCTTTCTTT
TRBV6-2/TRBV6-3	NA	TRBD2	TRBJ2-5	CASSWSSGRSQTQYF	TGTGCCAGCAGTTGGAGTAGCGGGAGGTCGCAGACCCAGTACTTC
TRBV15	NA	NA	TRBJ2-3	CATSREMGDTQYF	TGTGCCACCAGCAGGGAGATGGGAGATACGCAGTATTTT
TRBV27	NA	TRBD2	TRBJ2-4	CATLRGDGGNIQYF	TGTGCCACCCTCCGGGGGGACGGAGGAAACATTCAGTACTTC
TRBV11-2	NA	TRBD2	TRBJ2-1	CASSVAGVSYNEQFF	TGTGCCAGCAGCGTAGCGGGAGTTTCCTACAATGAGCAGTTCTTC
TRBV21-1	NA	NA	TRBJ1-5	CASSSILTDRVNQPQHF	TGTGCCAGCAGCAGCATATTAACCGACAGGGTCAATCAGCCCCAGCATTTT
TRBV7-9	once	NA	TRBJ2-3	CASSFGPTATLGDTQYF	TGTGCCAGCAGCTTCGGCCCGACAGCAACACTAGGGGATACGCAGTATTTT
TRBV6-5	once	NA	TRBJ1-3	CASSTSDSGNTIYF	TGTGCCAGCAGTACAAGTGACTCTGGAAACACCATATATTTT
TRBV7-2	NA	NA	TRBJ2-3	CASSYVDSQLTDTQYF	TGTGCCAGCAGTTATGTGGACTCGCAGTTGACAGATACGCAGTATTTT
TRBV7-8	few	NA	TRBJ2-5	CASSQKETQYF	TGTGCCAGCAGCCAAAAAGAGACCCAGTACTTC
TRBV5-1	NA	NA	TRBJ2-1	CASSSQPGARSYNEQFF	TGCGCCAGCAGCTCACAACCAGGGGCGCGGTCCTACAATGAGCAGTTCTTC
TRBV30	once	NA	TRBJ2-7	CAWSGSPLHEQYF	TGTGCCTGGAGTGGTTCCCCTTTGCACGAGCAGTACTTC
TRBV24-1	NA	TRBD2	TRBJ2-3	CATSDFHSGRGVQDTQYF	TGTGCCACCAGTGATTTCCATAGCGGGAGAGGTGTTCAAGATACGCAGTATTTT
TRBV2	NA	NA	TRBJ1-6	CASSAGQSNSPLHF	TGTGCCAGCAGTGCAGGGCAGTCCAATTCACCCCTCCACTTT
TRBV4-3	NA	NA	TRBJ2-1	CASSQRPDSYNEQFF	TGCGCCAGCAGCCAGAGGCCGGACTCCTACAATGAGCAGTTCTTC
TRBV5-5	NA	NA	TRBJ1-3	CASSIRGSSGNTIYF	TGTGCCAGCAGCATAAGGGGGTCGTCTGGAAACACCATATATTTT
TRBV9	few	NA	TRBJ2-2	CASSVSATSNTGELFF	TGTGCCAGCAGCGTATCCGCGACATCGAACACCGGGGAGCTGTTTTTT
TRBV5-4	NA	NA	TRBJ2-3	CASREAYRARSTDTQYF	TGTGCCAGCAGAGAGGCTTACCGGGCCCGAAGCACAGATACGCAGTATTTT
TRBV3-1/TRBV3-2	NA	NA	TRBJ1-3	CASSQVAGNTIYF	TGTGCCAGCAGCCAAGTGGCTGGAAACACCATATATTTT
TRBV12-3/TRBV12-4	NA	NA	TRBJ2-1	CASSSILNEQFF	TGTGCCAGCAGTAGCATCCTCAATGAGCAGTTCTTC
TRBV19	NA	NA	TRBJ1-1	CASSITLQKVRNTEAFF	TGTGCCAGTAGTATTACCCTACAGAAGGTGAGGAACACTGAAGCTTTCTTT
TRBV18	NA	NA	TRBJ1-1	CASSPRGGGDTEAFF	TGTGCCAGCTCACCTAGGGGAGGGGGAGACACTGAAGCTTTCTTT
TRBV18	NA	TRBD2	TRBJ2-1	CASSPSGKSNEQFF	TGTGCCAGCTCACCTAGCGGGAAAAGTAATGAGCAGTTCTTC
TRBV5-6	NA	TRBD1	TRBJ2-1	CASSRPGTGTYNEQFF	TGTGCCAGCAGCCGGCCCGGGACAGGGACCTACAATGAGCAGTTCTTC
TRBV10-3	NA	TRBD1	TRBJ1-3	CAISGATGAGNTIYF	TGTGCCATCAGTGGCGCGACAGGGGCTGGAAACACCATATATTTT
TRBV29-1	NA	NA	TRBJ2-3	CSVGGLSTDTQYF	TGCAGCGTTGGAGGGCTAAGCACAGATACGCAGTATTTT
TRBV30	NA	TRBD1	TRBJ2-7	CAWSAGGYEQYF	TGTGCCTGGAGCGCAGGGGGCTACGAGCAGTACTTC
TRBV19	few	NA	TRBJ1-3	CASSIRTDYSGNTIYF	TGTGCCAGTAGTATCCGGACGGACTACTCTGGAAACACCATATATTTT
TRBV27	NA	NA	TRBJ2-1	CASSWSSSYNEQFF	TGTGCCAGCAGTTGGTCAAGCTCCTACAATGAGCAGTTCTTC
TRBV14	NA	NA	TRBJ1-2	CASSQTRGQRGAGYTF	TGTGCCAGCAGCCAAACCAGGGGTCAGAGAGGGGCTGGCTACACCTTC
TRBV9	NA	NA	TRBJ2-5	CASSPQGLQETQYF	TGTGCCAGCAGCCCCCAGGGATTGCAAGAGACCCAGTACTTC
TRBV19	NA	TRBD2	TRBJ2-1	CASSKNIAGGLINEQFF	TGTGCCAGTAGTAAAAATATAGCGGGAGGATTGATCAATGAGCAGTTCTTC
TRBV29-1	NA	TRBD1	TRBJ1-6	CSVGGQGDSPLHF	TGCAGCGTTGGGGGACAGGGGGATTCACCCCTCCACTTT
TRBV24-1	NA	TRBD2	TRBJ2-3	CATSDPQRGQYF	TGTGCCACCAGTGACCCCCAGCGGGGACAGTATTTT
TRBV3-1/TRBV3-2	NA	NA	TRBJ2-1	CASSQDGGSYNEQFF	TGTGCCAGCAGCCAAGACGGGGGTTCCTACAATGAGCAGTTCTTC
TRBV7-3	NA	TRBD2	TRBJ2-3	CASSLKLAGGLDSTDTQYF	TGTGCCAGCAGCTTAAAGCTAGCGGGAGGGTTAGATAGCACAGATACGCAGTATTTT
TRBV15	NA	NA	TRBJ1-5	CATSPRTVSNQPQHF	TGTGCCACCAGCCCACGGACAGTTAGCAATCAGCCCCAGCATTTT
TRBV7-9	NA	TRBD1	TRBJ2-1	CASSQGQSYNEQFF	TGTGCCAGCAGCCAGGGACAGAGCTACAATGAGCAGTTCTTC
TRBV5-1	NA	TRBD1	TRBJ2-1	CASSPGGQGRSYNEQFF	TGCGCCAGCAGCCCGGGGGGACAGGGACGGTCCTACAATGAGCAGTTCTTC
TRBV11-1	NA	NA	TRBJ1-1	CASSLFTGANTEAFF	TGTGCCAGCAGCTTATTTACGGGGGCGAACACTGAAGCTTTCTTT
TRBV24-1	NA	NA	TRBJ2-3	CATSDPGFGDTQYF	TGTGCCACCAGTGACCCAGGATTCGGGGATACGCAGTATTTT
TRBV27	once	NA	TRBJ1-1	CASYFNLEAFF	TGTGCCAGCTATTTTAATCTTGAAGCTTTCTTT
TRBV3-1/TRBV3-2	NA	NA	TRBJ2-3	CASSQGASTDTQYF	TGTGCCAGCAGCCAAGGGGCCAGCACAGATACGCAGTATTTT
TRBV3-1/TRBV3-2	NA	TRBD1	TRBJ2-1	CASSYQMGQSNEQFF	TGTGCCAGCAGCTACCAAATGGGACAGTCAAATGAGCAGTTCTTC
TRBV6-5	once	NA	TRBJ2-7	CASSYSRVNLYEQYF	TGTGCCAGCAGTTACTCGAGGGTTAACCTCTACGAGCAGTACTTC
TRBV13	NA	NA	TRBJ1-1	CASSLDTEAFF	TGTGCCAGCAGCTTAGACACTGAAGCTTTCTTT
TRBV7-9	NA	NA	TRBJ1-2	CASSLTDGNYGYTF	TGTGCCAGCAGCCTAACTGACGGGAACTATGGCTACACCTTC
TRBV6-1	NA	NA	TRBJ2-2	CASSATGIANTGELFF	TGTGCCAGCAGTGCAACAGGGATAGCGAACACCGGGGAGCTGTTTTTT